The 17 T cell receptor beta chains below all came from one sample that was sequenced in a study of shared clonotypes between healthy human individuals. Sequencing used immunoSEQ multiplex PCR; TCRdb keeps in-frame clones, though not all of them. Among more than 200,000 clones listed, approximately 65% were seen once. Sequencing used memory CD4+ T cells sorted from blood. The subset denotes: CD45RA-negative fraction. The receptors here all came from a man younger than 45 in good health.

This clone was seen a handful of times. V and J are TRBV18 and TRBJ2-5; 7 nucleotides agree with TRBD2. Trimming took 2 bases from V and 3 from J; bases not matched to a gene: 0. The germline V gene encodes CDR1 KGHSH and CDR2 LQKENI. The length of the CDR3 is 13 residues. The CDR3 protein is CASSPGGEETQYF. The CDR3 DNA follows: TGTGCCAGCTCACCAGGGGGGGAAGAGACCCAGTACTTC.

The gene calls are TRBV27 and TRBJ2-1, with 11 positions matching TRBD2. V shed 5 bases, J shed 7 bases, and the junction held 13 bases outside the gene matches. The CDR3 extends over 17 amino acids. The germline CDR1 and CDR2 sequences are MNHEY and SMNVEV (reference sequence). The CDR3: CASSRYSGRAPGNEQFF. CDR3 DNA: TGTGCCAGCAGTAGATATAGCGGGAGGGCCCCAGGGAATGAGCAGTTCTTC.

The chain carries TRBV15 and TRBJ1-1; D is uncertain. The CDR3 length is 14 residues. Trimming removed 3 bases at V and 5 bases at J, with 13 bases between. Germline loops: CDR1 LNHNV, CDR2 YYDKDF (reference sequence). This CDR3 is CATSSLSFGTEAFF. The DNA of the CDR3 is TGTGCCACCAGCAGTCTCTCCTTTGGAACTGAAGCTTTCTTT. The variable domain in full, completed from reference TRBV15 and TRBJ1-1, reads DAMVIQNPRYQVTQFGKPVTLSCSQTLNHNVMYWYQQKSSQAPKLLFHYYDKDFNNEADTPDNFQSRRPNTSFCFLDIRSPGLGDTAMYLCATSSLSFGTEAFFGQGTRLTVV.

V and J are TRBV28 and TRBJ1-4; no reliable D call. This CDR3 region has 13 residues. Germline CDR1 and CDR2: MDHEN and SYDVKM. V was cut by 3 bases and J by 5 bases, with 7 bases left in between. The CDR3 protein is CASSFLQNEKLFF. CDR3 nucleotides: TGTGCCAGCAGTTTTCTGCAAAATGAAAAACTGTTTTTT.

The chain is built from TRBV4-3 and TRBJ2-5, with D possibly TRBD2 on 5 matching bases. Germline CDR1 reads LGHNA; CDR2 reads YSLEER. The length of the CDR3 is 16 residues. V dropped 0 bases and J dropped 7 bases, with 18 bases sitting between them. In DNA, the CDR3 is TGCGCCAGCAGCCAAGATCTTGGTACAACCGGAGGGACCCAGTACTTC. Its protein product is CASSQDLGTTGGTQYF.

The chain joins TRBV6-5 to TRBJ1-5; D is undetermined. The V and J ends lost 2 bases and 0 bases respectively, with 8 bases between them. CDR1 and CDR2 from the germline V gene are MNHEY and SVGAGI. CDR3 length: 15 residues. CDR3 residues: CASSYSGNSNQPQHF. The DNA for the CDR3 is TGTGCCAGCAGTTACAGTGGGAATAGCAATCAGCCCCAGCATTTT.

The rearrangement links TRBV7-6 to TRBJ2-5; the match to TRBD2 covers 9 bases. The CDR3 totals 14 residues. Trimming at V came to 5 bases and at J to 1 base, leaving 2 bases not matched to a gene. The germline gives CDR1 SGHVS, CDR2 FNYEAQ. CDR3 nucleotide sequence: TGTGCCAGCAGCACACTAGCGGGCCAAGAGACCCAGTACTTC. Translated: CASSTLAGQETQYF.

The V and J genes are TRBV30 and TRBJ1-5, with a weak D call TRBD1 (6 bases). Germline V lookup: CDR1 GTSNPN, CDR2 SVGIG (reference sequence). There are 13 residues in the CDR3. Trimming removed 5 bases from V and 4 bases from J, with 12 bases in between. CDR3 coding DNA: TGTGCCTGGTCCCGGGACAATAATCAGCCCCAGCATTTT. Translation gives CAWSRDNNQPQHF.

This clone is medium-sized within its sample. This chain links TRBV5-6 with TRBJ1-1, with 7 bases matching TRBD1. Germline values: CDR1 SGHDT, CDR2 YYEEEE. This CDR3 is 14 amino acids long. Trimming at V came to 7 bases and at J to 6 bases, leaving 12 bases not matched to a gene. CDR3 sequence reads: CASHPGPGTAEAFF. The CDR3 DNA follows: TGTGCCAGCCACCCCGGGCCGGGGACAGCTGAAGCTTTCTTT.

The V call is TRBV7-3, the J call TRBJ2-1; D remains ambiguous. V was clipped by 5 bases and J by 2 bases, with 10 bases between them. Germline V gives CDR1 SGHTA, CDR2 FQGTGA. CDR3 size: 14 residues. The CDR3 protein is CASSEGPTYNEQFF. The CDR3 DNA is TGTGCCAGCAGCGAAGGACCTACCTACAATGAGCAGTTCTTC.

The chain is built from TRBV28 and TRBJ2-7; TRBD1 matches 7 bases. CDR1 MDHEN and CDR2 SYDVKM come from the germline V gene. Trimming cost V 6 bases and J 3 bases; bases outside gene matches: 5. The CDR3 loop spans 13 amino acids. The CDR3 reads CASRRGQHYEQYF. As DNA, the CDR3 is TGTGCCAGCAGACGGGGACAGCACTACGAGCAGTACTTC.

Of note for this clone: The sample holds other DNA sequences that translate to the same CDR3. CDR3 protein: CASRPGTSVPSSSYNEQFF. In DNA, the CDR3 is TGTGCCAGCCGCCCCGGGACTAGCGTACCCTCAAGCTCCTACAATGAGCAGTTCTTC. V and J are TRBV18 and TRBJ2-1; 10 positions match TRBD2. Germline values: CDR1 KGHSH, CDR2 LQKENI. The CDR3 length is 19 residues. Trimming at V came to 8 bases and at J to 0 bases, leaving 16 bases not matched to a gene. Looking up the rest from reference TRBV18 and TRBJ2-1 gives the full variable domain: NAGVMQNPRHLVRRRGQEARLRCSPMKGHSHVYWYRQLPEEGLKFMVYLQKENIIDESGMPKERFSAEFPKEGPSILRIQQVVRGDSAAYFCASRPGTSVPSSSYNEQFFGPGTRLTVL.

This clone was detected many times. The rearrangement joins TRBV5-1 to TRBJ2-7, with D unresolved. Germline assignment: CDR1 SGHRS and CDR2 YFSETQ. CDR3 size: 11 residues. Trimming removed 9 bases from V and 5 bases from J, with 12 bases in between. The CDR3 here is CAIPPGNEQYF. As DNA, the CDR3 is TGCGCCATCCCACCAGGCAACGAGCAGTACTTC.

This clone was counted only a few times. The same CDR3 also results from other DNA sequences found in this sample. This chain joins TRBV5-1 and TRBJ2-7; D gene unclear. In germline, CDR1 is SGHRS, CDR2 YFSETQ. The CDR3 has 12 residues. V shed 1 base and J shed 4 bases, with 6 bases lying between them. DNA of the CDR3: TGCGCCAGCAGCTTGTCAGGATACGAGCAGTACTTC. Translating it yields CASSLSGYEQYF.

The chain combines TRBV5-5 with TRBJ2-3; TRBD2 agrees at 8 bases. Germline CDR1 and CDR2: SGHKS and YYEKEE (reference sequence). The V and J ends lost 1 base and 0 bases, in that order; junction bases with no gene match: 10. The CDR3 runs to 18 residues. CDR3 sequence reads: CASSLYAGGGISTDTQYF. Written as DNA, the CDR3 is TGTGCCAGCAGCTTGTACGCGGGAGGAGGTATTAGCACAGATACGCAGTATTTT.

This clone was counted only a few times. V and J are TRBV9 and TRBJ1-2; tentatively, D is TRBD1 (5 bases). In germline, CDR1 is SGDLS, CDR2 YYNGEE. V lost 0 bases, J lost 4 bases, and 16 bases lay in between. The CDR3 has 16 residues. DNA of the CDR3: TGTGCCAGCAGCGTAGCTACGGGGGTGCCGGGCTATGGCTACACCTTC. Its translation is CASSVATGVPGYGYTF. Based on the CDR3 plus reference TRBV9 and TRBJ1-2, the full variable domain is DSGVTQTPKHLITATGQRVTLRCSPRSGDLSVYWYQQSLDQGLQFLIQYYNGEERAKGNILERFSAQQFPDLHSELNLSSLELGDSALYFCASSVATGVPGYGYTFGSGTRLTVV.

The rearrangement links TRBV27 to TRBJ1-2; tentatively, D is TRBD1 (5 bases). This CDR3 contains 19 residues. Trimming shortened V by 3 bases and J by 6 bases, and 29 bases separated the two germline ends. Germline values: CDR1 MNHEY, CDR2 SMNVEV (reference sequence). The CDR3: CASSFSRARYSSTEHGYTF. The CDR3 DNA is TGTGCCAGCAGTTTTTCCAGGGCTCGGTACTCCTCTACCGAGCATGGCTACACCTTC.